This T cell receptor (beta chain) appears in the sequencing data of a study of CD8+CD57+ T cells in acquired aplastic anemia. Study summary: Sorted CD4+ and CD8+ cells gave an average of around 3.3 ug of DNA. Study findings and constraints: Any difference that existed in CD8+ Simpson's diversity between patients and controls was not significant. Found in both controls and patients were approximately 30 CD8+ CDR3 sequences.

This CDR3 has 15 amino acids. With V trimmed by 7 bases and J by 6 bases, 9 bases remained unmatched. CDR1 is SNHLY and CDR2 is FYNNEI in the germline V gene. According to the study, genomic DNA was the template for TCR beta VDJ and CDR3 profiling. TCRdb recomputed calls from the reads with MiXCR, one row per CDR3 protein. The table shows under 150,000 distinct CDR3 sequences, with about 40% occurring only once. Before being chosen for sequencing, patients had shown CD8+CD57+ cell expansion by flow cytometry. Patients were therapy-naive when their blood was sampled. This clonotype was recorded once. The antigen is not known.

What was sequenced was sorted CD4+, CD8+, or CD8+CD57+ T cells (not recorded which) from PBMCs. The rearrangement links TRBV2 to TRBJ2-1; TRBD1 matches at 10 bases. The sequence derives from a human donor with aplastic anemia. The chain's CDR3 is CASTQGWDRGNEQFF. The CDR3 DNA is TGTGCCAGCACCCAAGGTTGGGACAGGGGCAATGAGCAGTTCTTC.